This T cell receptor (beta chain) was documented in a study of OX40 agonist ivuxolimab in advanced cancers. Study in general: It was ivuxolimab, an agonistic anti-OX40 (CD134) antibody, that patients were treated with. The diagnoses of dose-escalation patients were hepatocellular carcinoma, melanoma, renal cell or head and neck cancer. Patients were dosed intravenously with ivuxolimab at 0.01 to 10 mg/kg every 2 weeks.

Study outcomes and limitations: In CD8+ T cells, expanded clones were on average more numerous than in CD4+.

To note about this clone: What it binds is not known.

TCRdb keeps only in-frame clones here, not all; method: immunoSEQ multiplex PCR. The table lists some 96,000 clones, approximately 91% of them singletons, with roughly 0.15% in the top ten. V was pared by 5 bases and J by 4 bases, with 12 bases between. Germline V gene data show CDR1 as SGDLS and CDR2 as YYNGEE. This CDR3 is built from 14 residues. The receptor's source is an adult with an advanced solid tumor such as melanoma, head and neck, liver or kidney cancer. The material was CD4+ or CD8+ T cells sorted from blood, obtained in a trial of the OX40 agonist ivuxolimab. The chain links TRBV9 to TRBJ2-2, with D possibly TRBD1 on 6 matching bases. Written as DNA, the CDR3 is TGTGCCAGCAGATTCCGGGACATCACCGGGGAGCTGTTTTTT. The encoded protein is CASRFRDITGELFF.